Each of the 8 T cell receptor beta chains below was sequenced from the same sample in a study of blood T cells in healthy people across ages. Combining a sample-barcoded 5' primer with a J-beta primer mix, a second PCR ran for roughly 7 to 11 cycles. TCRdb recomputed calls from the 5' RACE reads with MiXCR, one row per CDR3 protein. Of over 700,000 distinct CDR3 sequences listed, 25% are singletons. The same specimen was also included in a second study, on T cells of mothers and their children.

The sample consisted of blood. These receptors were collected from a boy aged 5-17 years in good health.

The V gene is TRBV11-2, the J gene TRBJ2-4; either TRBD1 or TRBD2 may fit D (5 bases each). The germline V and J ends were trimmed by 4 bases and 0 bases, with 10 bases remaining between them. Germline values: CDR1 SGHAT, CDR2 FQNNGV. There are 15 residues in the CDR3. For the CDR3, the DNA is TGTGCCAGCAGCTCCCCGGGGCTAGCCAAAAACATTCAGTACTTC. It encodes CASSSPGLAKNIQYF.

CDR3 nucleotides: TGTGCCAGCAGCCCCAATAGGGGAACCCCCAGCTCTGGGGCCAACGTCCTGACTTTC. It yields the protein CASSPNRGTPSSGANVLTF. This sequence joins TRBV6-1 and TRBJ2-6, with D perhaps TRBD1 (5 bases). Per germline, CDR1 MNHNS and CDR2 SASEGT. V lost 6 bases, J lost 0 bases, and 21 bases lay in between. The length of the CDR3 is 19 residues.

This clonotype was counted only a few times. The chain uses TRBV29-1 and TRBJ1-1; the match to TRBD1 covers 8 bases. Germline V gene lookup returns CDR1 SQVTM and CDR2 ANQGSEA. V lost 6 bases to trimming and J lost 4 bases; unmatched junction nucleotides: 13. The CDR3 has 15 residues. The DNA for the CDR3 is TGCAGCGTCGTGCATCCGGGACAGGTTTCCACTGAAGCTTTCTTT. This encodes CSVVHPGQVSTEAFF.

This clonotype came up a few times. J is TRBJ2-1 and V is TRBV15; TRBD1 agrees at 8 bases. Germline lookup yields CDR1 LNHNV and CDR2 YYDKDF (reference sequence). CDR3 length equals 15 residues. V lost 0 bases, J lost 10 bases, and 8 bases stayed unmatched. CDR3 DNA: TGTGCCACCAGCAGAGATCTCGACAGGGGAAGGGAGCAGTTCTTC. Translating gives CATSRDLDRGREQFF.

This clonotype has a handful of counts. The rearrangement joins TRBV20-1 to TRBJ2-5, with TRBD1 matching over 8 bases. This CDR3 is 15 amino acids long. Germline values: CDR1 DFQATT, CDR2 SNEGSKA (reference sequence). V shed 5 bases and J 2 bases; nucleotides not matched to a gene: 10. CDR3 amino acids: CSAPASRGQQETQYF. CDR3 bases: TGCAGTGCTCCCGCCTCCAGGGGGCAGCAAGAGACCCAGTACTTC.

This clonotype was counted between two and nine times. The rearrangement uses TRBV28 and TRBJ2-5, with TRBD1 identical over 12 bases. The DNA end lines up better with TRBJ2-1; the J call may be wrong. The CDR3 is 16 amino acids. Germline V gene lookup returns CDR1 MDHEN and CDR2 SYDVKM. CDR3 sequence (DNA): TGTGCCAGCAGTCGAAAATTCGGGACAGGGGGCAGTGAGCAGTTCTTC. This translates into CASSRKFGTGGSEQFF.

The V and J genes are TRBV28 and TRBJ2-6, with D hard to call. The V gene's germline CDR1 is MDHEN and CDR2 SYDVKM. The V and J ends lost 10 bases and 2 bases respectively, with 12 bases between them. The CDR3 is made up of 14 amino acids. The CDR3 protein is CAITTGPGANVLTF. The DNA for the CDR3 is TGTGCCATCACCACGGGTCCTGGGGCCAACGTCCTGACTTTC.

This clonotype was seen more than once but under ten times. V is TRBV29-1 and J is TRBJ2-4; D uncertain. V lost 4 bases and J lost 0, with 13 bases in between. Germline V lookup: CDR1 SQVTM, CDR2 ANQGSEA. The CDR3 contains 15 residues. The DNA for the CDR3 is TGCAGCGTTGTAGAGACCCAACTAGCCAAAAACATTCAGTACTTC. Protein: CSVVETQLAKNIQYF.